This TCR beta chain was obtained from a study of blood T cell repertoires in COVID-19. Turning to the study itself: COVID-19 samples from acute and convalescent phases originated in the United States, Italy and Spain. T cells, B-cell-depleted T cells, or PBMCs provided the cDNA or gDNA that served as material.

Study processing details: Cell counts per sample came from amplifying reference gene primers. Assay used: immunoSEQ multiplex PCR; TCRdb lists only in-frame clones, some missing. D and trimming come from the DNA, and the V and J calls and clone size come from that table. The sample yields tens of thousands of clones, approximately 83% seen once. CDR1 and CDR2 (germline): PRHDT, FYEKMQ (reference sequence). CDR3 size: 14 residues. V was clipped by 5 bases and J by 6 bases; unmatched bases: 8. Material for sequencing was peripheral blood. This chain links TRBV13 with TRBJ2-7; 9 nucleotides align to TRBD1. The clonotype originates from a human donor in a cohort sampled during active COVID-19. CDR3 residues: CASSPWDRVGEQYF. CDR3 coding DNA: TGTGCCAGCAGCCCCTGGGACAGGGTCGGCGAGCAGTACTTC.